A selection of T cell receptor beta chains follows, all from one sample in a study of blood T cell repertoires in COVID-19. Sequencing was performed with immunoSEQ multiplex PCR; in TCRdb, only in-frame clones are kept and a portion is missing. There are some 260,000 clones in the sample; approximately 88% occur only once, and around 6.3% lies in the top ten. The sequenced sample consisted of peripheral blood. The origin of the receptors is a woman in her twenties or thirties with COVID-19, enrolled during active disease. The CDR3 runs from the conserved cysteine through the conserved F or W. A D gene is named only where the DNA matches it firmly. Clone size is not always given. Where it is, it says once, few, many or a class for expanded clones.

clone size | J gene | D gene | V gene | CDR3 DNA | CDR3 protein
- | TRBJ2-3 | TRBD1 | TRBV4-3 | TGCGCCAGCGCGACAGGGGGAAGCACAGATACGCAGTATTTT | CASATGGSTDTQYF
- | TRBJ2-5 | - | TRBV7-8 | TGTGCCAGCAGGTTACGTCCTCCAGGGCCGTGGAAGGAGACCCAGTACTTC | CASRLRPPGPWKETQYF
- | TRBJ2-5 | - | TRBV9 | TGTGCCAGCAGCGTAGGGGCTCAAGGTAGCGGTTATCAAGAGACCCAGTACTTC | CASSVGAQGSGYQETQYF
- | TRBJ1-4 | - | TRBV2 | TGTGCCAGCAGTGCCCCTTTGGAAAAACTGTTTTTT | CASSAPLEKLFF
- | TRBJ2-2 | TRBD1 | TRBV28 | TGTGCCAGCAGCCCAACCCGACACACAGGGGCCGGGGAGCTGTTTTTT | CASSPTRHTGAGELFF
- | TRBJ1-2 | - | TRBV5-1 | TGCGCCAGCAGCGACGGTGGGGGAGGCGATGGCTACACCTTC | CASSDGGGGDGYTF
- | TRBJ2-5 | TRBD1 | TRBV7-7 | TGTGCTAGCAGCCCGGGACAGGGGATCCAAGAGACCCAGTACTTC | CASSPGQGIQETQYF
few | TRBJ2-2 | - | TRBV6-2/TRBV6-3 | TGTGCCAGCAGTTACCCTCCGGGACAGAACACCGGGGAGCTGTTTTTT | CASSYPPGQNTGELFF
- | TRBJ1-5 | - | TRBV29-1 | TGCAGCGCCCTGGTGGAGGGGAGTTCGGCCCAGCATTTT | CSALVEGSSAQHF
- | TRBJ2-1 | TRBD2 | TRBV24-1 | TGTGCCACGGCCGGGGGGGGCCGTTATAGCTCCTACAATGAGCAGTTCTTC | CATAGGGRYSSYNEQFF
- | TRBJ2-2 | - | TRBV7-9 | TGTGCCAGCAGTCCTGACAGGCCCTTGACCGGGGAGCTGTTTTTT | CASSPDRPLTGELFF
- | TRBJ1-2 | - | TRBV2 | TGTGCCAGCGGGGGCGTGGGGCCAGTCTACACCTTC | CASGGVGPVYTF
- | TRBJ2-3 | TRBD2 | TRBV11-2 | TGTGCCAGCAGCTACCAGGGACTAGCGGGGGGGACCTCCACAGATACGCAGTATTTT | CASSYQGLAGGTSTDTQYF
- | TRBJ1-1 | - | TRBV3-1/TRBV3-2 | TGTGCCAGCAGCCGCCGGGACATCGACACTGAAGCTTTCTTT | CASSRRDIDTEAFF
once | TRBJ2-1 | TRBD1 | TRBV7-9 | TGTGCCACCGGGACAGAGTACAATGAGCAGTTCTTC | CATGTEYNEQFF
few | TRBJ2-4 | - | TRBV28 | TGTGCCAGCAGTTCTCTTGCTTCTAGTTATTTGAACATTCAGTACTTC | CASSSLASSYLNIQYF
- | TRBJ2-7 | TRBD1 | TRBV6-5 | TGTGCCAGCAGGTTGGACAGGTACCCCTACGAGCAGTACTTC | CASRLDRYPYEQYF
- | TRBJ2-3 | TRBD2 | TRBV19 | TGTGCCAGTAGTTTATCGGCGGGAGTAGCAGATACGCAGTATTTT | CASSLSAGVADTQYF